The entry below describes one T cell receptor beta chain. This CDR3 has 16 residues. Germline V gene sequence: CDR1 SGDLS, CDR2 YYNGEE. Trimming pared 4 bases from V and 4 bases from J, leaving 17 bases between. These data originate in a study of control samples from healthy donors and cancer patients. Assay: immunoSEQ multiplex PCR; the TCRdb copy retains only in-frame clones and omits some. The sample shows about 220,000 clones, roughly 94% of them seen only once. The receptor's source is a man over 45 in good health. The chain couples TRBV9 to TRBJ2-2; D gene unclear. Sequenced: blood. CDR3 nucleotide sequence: TGTGCCAGCAGCCCCCTTGATAGGGTCGGCACCGGGGAGCTGTTTTTT. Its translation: CASSPLDRVGTGELFF.